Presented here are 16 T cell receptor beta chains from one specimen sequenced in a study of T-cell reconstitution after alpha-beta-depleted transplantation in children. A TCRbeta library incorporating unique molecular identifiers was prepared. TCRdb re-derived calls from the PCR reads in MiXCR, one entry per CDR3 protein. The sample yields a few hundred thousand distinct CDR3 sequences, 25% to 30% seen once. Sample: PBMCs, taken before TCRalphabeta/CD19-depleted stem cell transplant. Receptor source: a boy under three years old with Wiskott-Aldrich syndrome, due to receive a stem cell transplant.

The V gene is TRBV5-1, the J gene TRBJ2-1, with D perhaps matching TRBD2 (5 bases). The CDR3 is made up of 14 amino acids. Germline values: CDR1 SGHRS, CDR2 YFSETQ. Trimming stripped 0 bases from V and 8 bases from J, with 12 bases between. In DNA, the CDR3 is TGCGCCAGCAGCTTGGGGGGAGAGGTGGATGAGCAGTTCTTC. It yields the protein CASSLGGEVDEQFF.

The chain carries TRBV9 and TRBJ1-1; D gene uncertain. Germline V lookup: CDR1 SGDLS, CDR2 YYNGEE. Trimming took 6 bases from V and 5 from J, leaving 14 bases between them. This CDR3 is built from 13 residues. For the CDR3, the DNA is TGTGCCAGCACTGGCGCTTCAAGGACTGAAGCTTTCTTT. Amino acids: CASTGASRTEAFF. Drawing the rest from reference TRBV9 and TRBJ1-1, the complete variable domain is DSGVTQTPKHLITATGQRVTLRCSPRSGDLSVYWYQQSLDQGLQFLIQYYNGEERAKGNILERFSAQQFPDLHSELNLSSLELGDSALYFCASTGASRTEAFFGQGTRLTVV.

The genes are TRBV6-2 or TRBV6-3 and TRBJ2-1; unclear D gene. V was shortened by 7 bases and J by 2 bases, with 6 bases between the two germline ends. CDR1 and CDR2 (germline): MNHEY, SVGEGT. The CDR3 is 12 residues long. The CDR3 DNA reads TGTGCCAGCATAGGCCCCTACAATGAGCAGTTCTTC. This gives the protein CASIGPYNEQFF.

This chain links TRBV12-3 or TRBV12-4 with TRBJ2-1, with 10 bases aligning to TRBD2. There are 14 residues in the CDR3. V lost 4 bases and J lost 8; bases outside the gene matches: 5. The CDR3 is CASSSSGSGDEQFF. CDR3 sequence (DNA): TGTGCCAGCAGTTCTAGCGGGAGTGGGGATGAGCAGTTCTTC.

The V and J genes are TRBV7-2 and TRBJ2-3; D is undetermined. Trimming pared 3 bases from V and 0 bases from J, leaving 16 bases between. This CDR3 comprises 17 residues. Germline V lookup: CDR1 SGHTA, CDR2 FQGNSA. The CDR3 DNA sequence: TGTGCCAGCAGCTTCCTTGACTGGCTCACTAGCACAGATACGCAGTATTTT. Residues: CASSFLDWLTSTDTQYF.

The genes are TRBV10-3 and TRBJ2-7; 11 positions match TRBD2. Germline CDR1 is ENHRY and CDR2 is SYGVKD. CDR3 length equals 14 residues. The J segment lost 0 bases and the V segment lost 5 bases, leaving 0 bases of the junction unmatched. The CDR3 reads CAISTSGSSYEQYF. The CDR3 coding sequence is TGTGCCATCAGTACTAGCGGGAGCTCCTACGAGCAGTACTTC.

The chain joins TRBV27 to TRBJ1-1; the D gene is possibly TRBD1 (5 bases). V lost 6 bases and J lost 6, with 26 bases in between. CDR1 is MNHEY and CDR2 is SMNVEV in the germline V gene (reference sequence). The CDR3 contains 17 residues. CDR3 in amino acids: CASREGIRRGSAAEAFF. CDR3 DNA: TGTGCCAGCAGAGAAGGTATACGACGGGGGAGCGCCGCTGAAGCTTTCTTT.

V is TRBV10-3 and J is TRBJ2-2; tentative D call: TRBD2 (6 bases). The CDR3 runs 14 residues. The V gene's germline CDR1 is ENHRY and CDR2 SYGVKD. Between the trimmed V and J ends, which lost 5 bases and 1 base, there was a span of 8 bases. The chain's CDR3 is CAISRGGNTGELFF. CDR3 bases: TGTGCCATCAGTCGGGGAGGGAACACCGGGGAGCTGTTTTTT.

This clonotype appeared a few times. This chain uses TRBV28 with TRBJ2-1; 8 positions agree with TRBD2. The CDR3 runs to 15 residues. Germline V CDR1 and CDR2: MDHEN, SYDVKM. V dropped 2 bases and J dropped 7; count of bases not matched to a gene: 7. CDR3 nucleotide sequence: TGTGCCAGCAGTTTACGAGCGGGAGATTGTAATGAGCAGTTCTTC. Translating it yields CASSLRAGDCNEQFF.

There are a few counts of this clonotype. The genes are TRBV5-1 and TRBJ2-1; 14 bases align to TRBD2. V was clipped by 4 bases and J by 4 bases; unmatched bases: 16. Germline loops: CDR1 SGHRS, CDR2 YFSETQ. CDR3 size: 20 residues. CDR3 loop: CASSRNPLGTSGSAYNEQFF. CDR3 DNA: TGCGCCAGCAGCCGCAACCCCTTAGGGACTAGCGGGAGTGCTTACAATGAGCAGTTCTTC.

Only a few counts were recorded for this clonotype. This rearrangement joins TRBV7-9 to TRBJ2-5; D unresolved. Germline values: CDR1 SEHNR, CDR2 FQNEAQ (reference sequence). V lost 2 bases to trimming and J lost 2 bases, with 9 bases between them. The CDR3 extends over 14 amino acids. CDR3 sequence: CASSLYLRQETQYF. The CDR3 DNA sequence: TGTGCCAGCAGCTTATACTTGCGGCAAGAGACCCAGTACTTC.

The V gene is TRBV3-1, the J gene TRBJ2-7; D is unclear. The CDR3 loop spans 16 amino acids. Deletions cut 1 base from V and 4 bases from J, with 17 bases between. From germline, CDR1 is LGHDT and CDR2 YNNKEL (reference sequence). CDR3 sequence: CASSQADGSNRYEQYF. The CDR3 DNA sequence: TGTGCCAGCAGCCAAGCGGACGGATCAAATCGGTACGAGCAGTACTTC.

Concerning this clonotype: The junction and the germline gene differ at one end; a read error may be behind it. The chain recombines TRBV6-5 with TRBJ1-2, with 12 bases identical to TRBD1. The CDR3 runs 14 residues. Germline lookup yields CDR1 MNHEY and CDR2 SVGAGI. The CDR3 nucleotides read TGTGCCAGCAGTTATCAGACGGGACAGGGGGCCGCTCACTTC. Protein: CASSYQTGQGAAHF.

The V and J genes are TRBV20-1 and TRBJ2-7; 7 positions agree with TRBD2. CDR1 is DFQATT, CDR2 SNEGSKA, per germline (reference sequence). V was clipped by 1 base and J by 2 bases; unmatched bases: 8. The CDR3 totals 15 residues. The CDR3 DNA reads TGCAGTGCTAGAGTACTCGGGAGGCTCCCCTACGAGCAGTACTTC. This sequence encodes CSARVLGRLPYEQYF.

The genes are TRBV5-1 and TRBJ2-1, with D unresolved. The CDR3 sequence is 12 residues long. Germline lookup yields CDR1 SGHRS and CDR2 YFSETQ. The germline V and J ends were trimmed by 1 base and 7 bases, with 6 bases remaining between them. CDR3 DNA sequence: TGCGCCAGCAGCTTGCCTCAGAATGAGCAGTTCTTC. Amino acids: CASSLPQNEQFF.

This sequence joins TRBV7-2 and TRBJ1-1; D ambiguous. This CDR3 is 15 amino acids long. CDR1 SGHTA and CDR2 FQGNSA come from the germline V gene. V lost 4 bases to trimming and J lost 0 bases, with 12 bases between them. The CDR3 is CASSSYPLLNTEAFF. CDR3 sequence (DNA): TGTGCCAGCAGCTCGTACCCGCTACTGAACACTGAAGCTTTCTTT.